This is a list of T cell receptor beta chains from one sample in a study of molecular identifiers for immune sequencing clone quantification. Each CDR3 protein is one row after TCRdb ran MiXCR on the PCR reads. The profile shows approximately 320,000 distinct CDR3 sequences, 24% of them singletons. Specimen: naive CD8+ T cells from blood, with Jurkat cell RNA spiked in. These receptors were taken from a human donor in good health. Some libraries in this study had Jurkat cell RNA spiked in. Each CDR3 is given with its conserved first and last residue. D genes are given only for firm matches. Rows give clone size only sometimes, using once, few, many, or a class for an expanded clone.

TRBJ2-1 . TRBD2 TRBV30 TGTGCCTGGAGTGGTAGCGGGAGTAGGGGTTTTAGCCTATACAATGAGCAGTTCTTC CAWSGSGSRGFSLYNEQFF
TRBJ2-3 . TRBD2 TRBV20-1 TGCAGTGCTACACCGTCCGTCGGTAGCGGGAGTTATGCAGATACGCAGTATTTT CSATPSVGSGSYADTQYF
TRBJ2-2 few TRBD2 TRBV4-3 TGCGCCAGCAGCCAAGATTTCGGAGCGGGGGTAGAGACCGGGGAGCTGTTTTTT CASSQDFGAGVETGELFF
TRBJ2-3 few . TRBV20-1 TGCAGTGCTAGAGCCTCTAGCACAGATACGCAGTATTTT CSARASSTDTQYF
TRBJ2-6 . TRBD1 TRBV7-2 TGTGCCAGCCCGCTCGACGAGGGGGCGCTTGGGGCCAACGTCCTGACTTTC CASPLDEGALGANVLTF
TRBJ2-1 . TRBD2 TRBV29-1 TGCAGCGTTGAAGTAGTAGCCGGGACTAGCGGTCCTGAGCAGTTCTTC CSVEVVAGTSGPEQFF
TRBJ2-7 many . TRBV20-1 TGCAGTGCTAGAGATTGGGGCACGCTCCACGAGCAGTACTTC CSARDWGTLHEQYF
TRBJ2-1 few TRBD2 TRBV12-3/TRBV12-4 TGTGCCAGCAGTTTCGGCGGGAGTGCTAATGAGCAGTTCTTC CASSFGGSANEQFF
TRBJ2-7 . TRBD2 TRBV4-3 TGCGCCAGCAGCCAAGGGGGCGGGAGGGCTTACGAGCAGTACTTC CASSQGGGRAYEQYF
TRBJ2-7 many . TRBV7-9 TGTGCCAGCAGCCCCCTAACCTACGAGCAGTACTTC CASSPLTYEQYF
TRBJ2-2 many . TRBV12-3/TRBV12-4 TGTGCCAGCAGTCCTCCGCCAGGGGGAGGCACCGGGGAGCTGTTTTTT CASSPPPGGGTGELFF
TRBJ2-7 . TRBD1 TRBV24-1 TGTGCCACCAGTGACGTGACAGGGGATAACGAGCAGTACTTC CATSDVTGDNEQYF
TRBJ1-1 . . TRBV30 TGTGCCTCTGACGGGGGGGCCACTGAAGCTTCCTTT CASDGGATEASF
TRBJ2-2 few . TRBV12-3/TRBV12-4 TGTGCCAGCATTAAGACAGGAAACACCGGGGAGCTGTTTTTT CASIKTGNTGELFF